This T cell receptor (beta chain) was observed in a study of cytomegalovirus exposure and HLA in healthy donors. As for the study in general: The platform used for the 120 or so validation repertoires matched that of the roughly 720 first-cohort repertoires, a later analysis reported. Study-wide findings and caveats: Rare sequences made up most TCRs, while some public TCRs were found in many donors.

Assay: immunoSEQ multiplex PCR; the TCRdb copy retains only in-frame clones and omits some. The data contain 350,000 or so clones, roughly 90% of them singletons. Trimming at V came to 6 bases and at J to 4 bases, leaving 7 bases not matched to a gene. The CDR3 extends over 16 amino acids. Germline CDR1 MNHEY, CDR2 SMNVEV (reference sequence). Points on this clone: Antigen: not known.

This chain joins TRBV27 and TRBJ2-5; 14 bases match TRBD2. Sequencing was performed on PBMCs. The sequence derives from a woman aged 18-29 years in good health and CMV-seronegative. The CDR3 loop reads CASRYRTSGRRETQYF. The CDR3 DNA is TGTGCCAGCAGATATCGGACTAGCGGGAGGAGAGAGACCCAGTACTTC.